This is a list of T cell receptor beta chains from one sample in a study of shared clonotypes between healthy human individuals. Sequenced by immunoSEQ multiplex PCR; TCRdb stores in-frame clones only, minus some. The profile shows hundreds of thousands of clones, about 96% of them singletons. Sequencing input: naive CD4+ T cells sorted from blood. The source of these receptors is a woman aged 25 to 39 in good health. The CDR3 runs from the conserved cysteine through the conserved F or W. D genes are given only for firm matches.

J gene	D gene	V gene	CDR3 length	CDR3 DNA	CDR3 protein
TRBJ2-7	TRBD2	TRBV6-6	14	TGTGCCAGCAGTTACCGGGACTACACCTACGAGCAGTACTTC	CASSYRDYTYEQYF
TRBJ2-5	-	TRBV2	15	TGTGCCAGCGTTCCACAGGCGACAAGGGTAGAGACCCAGTACTTC	CASVPQATRVETQYF
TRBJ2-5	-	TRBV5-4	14	TGTGCCAGCAGCCCGCAACAGGGAGGGGAGACCCAGTACTTC	CASSPQQGGETQYF
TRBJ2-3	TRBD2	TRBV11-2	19	TGTGCCAGCAGCTTATTTATCTTCGGTAGCGGGATTAGCACAGATACGCAGTATTTT	CASSLFIFGSGISTDTQYF
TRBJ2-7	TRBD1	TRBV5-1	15	TGCGCCAGCAGCTTTCGACCGGGACAGGGATCCGAGCAGTACTTC	CASSFRPGQGSEQYF
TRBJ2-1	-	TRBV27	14	TGTGCCAGCGCCCCCCGGCTAGTCTACAATGAGCAGTTCTTC	CASAPRLVYNEQFF
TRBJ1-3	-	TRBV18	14	TGTGCCAGCTCACCACCGTTGTCTGGAAACACCATATATTTT	CASSPPLSGNTIYF
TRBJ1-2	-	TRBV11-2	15	TGTGCCAGCAGCTTCAGGGGCAGGGGAAACTATGGCTACACCTTC	CASSFRGRGNYGYTF
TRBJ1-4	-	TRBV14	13	TGTGCCAGCAGCCGGGGACAAAATGAAAAACTGTTTTTT	CASSRGQNEKLFF
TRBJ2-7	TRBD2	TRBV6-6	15	TGTGCCAGCAGTACCCCGGGCGCGGGGGCCTACGAGCAGTACTTC	CASSTPGAGAYEQYF
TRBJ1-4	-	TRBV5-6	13	TGTGCCAGCAGCCCCGATGGGGGGGGAAAACTGTTTTTT	CASSPDGGGKLFF
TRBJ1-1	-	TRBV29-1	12	TGCAGTGACGGGGGGGCGCAGACTGAAGCTTTCTTT	CSDGGAQTEAFF